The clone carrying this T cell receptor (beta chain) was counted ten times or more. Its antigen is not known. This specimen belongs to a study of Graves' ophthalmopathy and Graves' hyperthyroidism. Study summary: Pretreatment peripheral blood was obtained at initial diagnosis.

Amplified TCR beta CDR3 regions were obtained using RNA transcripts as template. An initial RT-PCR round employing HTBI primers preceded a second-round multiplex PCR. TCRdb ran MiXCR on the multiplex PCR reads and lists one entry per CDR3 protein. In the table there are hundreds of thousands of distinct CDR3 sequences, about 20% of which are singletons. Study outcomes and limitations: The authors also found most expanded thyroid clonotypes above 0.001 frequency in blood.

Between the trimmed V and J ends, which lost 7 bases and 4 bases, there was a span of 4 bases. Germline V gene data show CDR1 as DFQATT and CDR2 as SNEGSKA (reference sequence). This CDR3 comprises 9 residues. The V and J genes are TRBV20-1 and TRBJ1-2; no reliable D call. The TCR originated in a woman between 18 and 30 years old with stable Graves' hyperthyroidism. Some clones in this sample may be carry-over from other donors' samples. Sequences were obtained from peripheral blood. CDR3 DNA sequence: TGCAGTGTCCCCTATGGCTACACCTTC. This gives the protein CSVPYGYTF.